One sample yielded the 14 T cell receptor beta chains listed below, sequenced in a study of blood T cell repertoires in COVID-19 (TCRdb year 2020). Library preparation used the immunoSEQ multiplex PCR assay. Sourced from immuneACCESS, this table was stored by TCRdb with only in-frame sequences that have V and J called. A share of the clones is absent; for the studies checked, an unresolved V gene accounts for under half, and the remainder has no known explanation. The sample yields tens of thousands of clones; approximately 80% were counted once. The ten largest make up about 20% of the sample. Sequenced sample: peripheral blood. These receptors all stem from a woman of 80 years or more with active or convalescent COVID-19.

V and J are TRBV10-3 and TRBJ1-1; D gene ambiguous. Between the trimmed V and J ends, which lost 6 bases and 1 base, there was a span of 9 bases. Germline lookup yields CDR1 ENHRY and CDR2 SYGVKD. The CDR3 consists of 13 residues. The CDR3 DNA reads as TGTGCCATCAGCGGTAGTGAGAACACTGAAGCTTTCTTT. Its translation: CAISGSENTEAFF.

Of note for this clone: The sample carries other DNA sequences with the same CDR3. V gene TRBV5-6 combines with J gene TRBJ2-7; D might be TRBD1 (6 bases). The CDR3 runs 14 residues. Germline CDR1 is SGHDT and CDR2 is YYEEEE. V lost 0 bases and J lost 4, with 11 bases in between. CDR3 protein: CASSLALGAYEQYF. The CDR3 nucleotides are TGTGCCAGCAGCTTGGCCTTGGGGGCTTACGAGCAGTACTTC.

The chain uses TRBV18 and TRBJ1-1; D call uncertain. The CDR3 contains 13 residues. The V end lost 6 bases, the J end lost 1 base, and 9 bases lay between the germline ends. CDR1 is KGHSH, CDR2 LQKENI, per germline. CDR3 sequence reads: CASSPTSNTEAFF. As DNA, the CDR3 is TGTGCCAGCTCCCCGACATCGAACACTGAAGCTTTCTTT.

The chain couples TRBV5-4 to TRBJ2-1; TRBD2 might be the D (5 bases). Per germline, CDR1 SGHNT and CDR2 YYREEE (reference sequence). Trimming removed 0 bases from V and 3 bases from J, with 10 bases in between. This CDR3 comprises 15 residues. In DNA, the CDR3 is TGTGCCAGCAGCTTGGGACGGGGAAACTACAATGAGCAGTTCTTC. Its protein product is CASSLGRGNYNEQFF.

This clone was counted a single time. V usage is TRBV5-1 and J usage is TRBJ2-1, with D perhaps matching TRBD2 (7 bases). The germline V gene has CDR1 SGHRS and CDR2 YFSETQ. Trimming pared 4 bases from V and 10 bases from J, leaving 24 bases between. The CDR3 has 16 residues. CDR3 sequence (DNA): TGCGCCAGCAGCCCACCCCCGCGGGGGCCGGATTTGGAGCAGTTCTTC. Translation: CASSPPPRGPDLEQFF. The full variable domain, completed using reference TRBV5-1 and TRBJ2-1, is KAGVTQTPRYLIKTRGQQVTLSCSPISGHRSVSWYQQTPGQGLQFLFEYFSETQRNKGNFPGRFSGRQFSNSRSEMNVSTLELGDSALYLCASSPPPRGPDLEQFFGPGTRLTVL.

The V and J genes are TRBV3-1 (or the pseudogene TRBV3-2) and TRBJ2-7; 7 bases map to TRBD1. The CDR3 is 13 residues long. Germline V gene sequence: CDR1 LGHDT, CDR2 YNNKEL (reference sequence). V gave up 5 bases and J gave up 2 bases; unmatched junction bases: 3. Here the CDR3 reads CASSTGTAYEQYF. The CDR3 bases are TGTGCCAGCAGCACCGGGACAGCCTACGAGCAGTACTTC.

V gene TRBV5-1 combines with J gene TRBJ1-1; 7 bases match TRBD1. V shed 0 bases and J 2 bases; nucleotides not matched to a gene: 10. The germline CDR1 and CDR2 sequences are SGHRS and YFSETQ. CDR3 length: 17 residues. CDR3 DNA: TGCGCCAGCAGCTTGGGGTATTTAGGACAGGCAAACACTGAAGCTTTCTTT. It yields the protein CASSLGYLGQANTEAFF.

A few counts support this clone. The chain links TRBV6-5 to TRBJ1-1, with D possibly being TRBD1 (6 bases). V was cut by 4 bases and J by 1 base, with 13 bases left in between. There are 15 residues in the CDR3. The germline CDR1 and CDR2 sequences are MNHEY and SVGAGI. The CDR3 coding sequence is TGTGCCAGCAGTTCTTGGACAGCTAAGAACACTGAAGCTTTCTTT. Amino acid sequence: CASSSWTAKNTEAFF.

The V call is TRBV5-1, the J call TRBJ1-1, with D maybe TRBD1 (6 bases). The V end lost 5 bases, the J end lost 1 base, and 9 bases lay between the germline ends. The germline V gene encodes CDR1 SGHRS and CDR2 YFSETQ. The CDR3 runs 13 residues. DNA of the CDR3: TGCGCCAGCAGACCGGGACAGAACACTGAAGCTTTCTTT. It translates to CASRPGQNTEAFF.

This chain links TRBV12-3 or TRBV12-4 with TRBJ1-2; tentatively, D is TRBD1 (5 bases). V was shortened by 6 bases and J by 2 bases, with 10 bases between the two germline ends. CDR3 length: 13 amino acids. Here the CDR3 DNA reads TGTGCCAGCAGACAGGACGGGAACTATGGCTACACCTTC. Its translation is CASRQDGNYGYTF.

This clone was recorded only once. Written as DNA, the CDR3 is TGCGCCAGCAGCTTGTTAACAGCCAAGAACACCGGGGAGCTGTTTTTT. This encodes CASSLLTAKNTGELFF. The genes are TRBV5-1 and TRBJ2-2, with D uncertain. Germline-derived CDR1 and CDR2 are SGHRS and YFSETQ. There are 16 residues in the CDR3. Trimming left V 1 base short and J 1 base short, with 11 bases between. The entire variable domain, with the rest obtained from reference TRBV5-1 and TRBJ2-2, is as follows: KAGVTQTPRYLIKTRGQQVTLSCSPISGHRSVSWYQQTPGQGLQFLFEYFSETQRNKGNFPGRFSGRQFSNSRSEMNVSTLELGDSALYLCASSLLTAKNTGELFFGEGSRLTVL.

The chain uses TRBV11-2 and TRBJ2-5; D possibly corresponds to TRBD2 (5 bases). The CDR3 has 14 amino acids. Germline CDR1 and CDR2: SGHAT and FQNNGV. The germline V and J ends were trimmed by 1 base and 5 bases, with 11 bases remaining between them. The CDR3 DNA follows: TGTGCCAGCAGCTTAGGTTGGAAGCGGGAGACCCAGTACTTC. It is translated as CASSLGWKRETQYF.

The gene calls are TRBV7-3 and TRBJ2-1, with unresolved D. CDR3 length equals 15 residues. The V gene lost 5 bases and the J gene lost 5 bases, with 16 bases spanning the gap. Germline CDR1 and CDR2: SGHTA and FQGTGA. DNA for the CDR3: TGTGCCAGCAGCATGAGGTCCCTAGGTAACAATGAGCAGTTCTTC. Amino acid sequence: CASSMRSLGNNEQFF.

The V and J genes are TRBV3-1 (or the pseudogene TRBV3-2) and TRBJ2-2; D is unclear. Trimming took 1 base from V and 6 from J, leaving 6 bases between them. The germline CDR1 and CDR2 sequences are LGHDT and YNNKEL (reference sequence). This CDR3 has 13 residues. The CDR3 region has the DNA TGTGCCAGCAGCCAAGGTCTTTCCGGGGAGCTGTTTTTT. Translation gives CASSQGLSGELFF.